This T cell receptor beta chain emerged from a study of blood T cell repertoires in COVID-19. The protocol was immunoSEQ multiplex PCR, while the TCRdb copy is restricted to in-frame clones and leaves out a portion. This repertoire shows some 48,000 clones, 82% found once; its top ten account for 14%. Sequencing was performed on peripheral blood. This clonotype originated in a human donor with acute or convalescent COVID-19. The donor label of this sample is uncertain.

The CDR3 region has the DNA TGTGCCAGCAGGAAACAGGTCTATTCACCCCTCCACTTT. Its protein is CASRKQVYSPLHF. The V and J genes are TRBV6-5 and TRBJ1-6; a possible D gene is TRBD1 (5 bases). The germline V and J ends were trimmed by 6 bases and 8 bases, with 11 bases remaining between them. CDR1 and CDR2 from the germline V gene are MNHEY and SVGAGI. The CDR3 covers 13 residues.